One sample yielded the 21 T cell receptor beta chains listed below, sequenced in a study of type 1 and type 2 diabetes patients. Amplification started from genomic DNA. Amplification of the beta chain CDR3 used 30 forward and 13 reverse multiplex primers. Each CDR3 protein is one row after TCRdb ran MiXCR on the multiplex PCR reads. The data contain 250,000 to 300,000 distinct CDR3 sequences, roughly 44% of them singletons. The sequencing input was peripheral blood mononuclear cells (PBMCs). These receptors came from a man between 18 and 29 years old with type 2 diabetes.

The chain links TRBV5-1 to TRBJ1-2, with D unresolved. The CDR3 sequence is 15 residues long. The germline V and J ends were trimmed by 0 bases and 0 bases, with 9 bases remaining between them. Germline CDR1 SGHRS, CDR2 YFSETQ. CDR3 coding DNA: TGCGCCAGCAGCTTGGTACCCGGTGCTAACTATGGCTACACCTTC. This translates into CASSLVPGANYGYTF. Using reference TRBV5-1 and TRBJ1-2 for the parts outside the CDR3, the full variable domain is KAGVTQTPRYLIKTRGQQVTLSCSPISGHRSVSWYQQTPGQGLQFLFEYFSETQRNKGNFPGRFSGRQFSNSRSEMNVSTLELGDSALYLCASSLVPGANYGYTFGSGTRLTVV.

The chain links TRBV9 to TRBJ2-2; tentatively, D is TRBD2 (5 bases). Trimming removed 2 bases from V and 8 bases from J, with 13 bases in between. The CDR3 extends over 14 amino acids. The germline V gene encodes CDR1 SGDLS and CDR2 YYNGEE. CDR3 sequence (DNA): TGTGCCAGCAGCGTCCTGAGCGGAAGTGGGGAGCTGTTTTTT. It is translated as CASSVLSGSGELFF.

The gene calls are TRBV19 and TRBJ2-3; D remains ambiguous. V was trimmed by 3 bases and J by 2 bases, leaving 9 bases between them. Germline V lookup: CDR1 LNHDA, CDR2 SQIVND (reference sequence). The CDR3 has 14 residues. In DNA form, the CDR3 reads TGTGCCAGTAGTATCATGGTGGACACAGATACGCAGTATTTT. Protein product: CASSIMVDTDTQYF.

This chain uses TRBV7-2 with TRBJ1-1, with TRBD1 identical over 7 bases. Germline V CDR1 and CDR2: SGHTA, FQGNSA. The trim removed 5 bases at V and 5 bases at J, leaving 8 bases unmatched. The CDR3 has 14 amino acids. The CDR3 loop reads CASSPQGFSTEAFF. The CDR3 DNA reads TGTGCCAGCAGCCCACAGGGGTTCAGTACTGAAGCTTTCTTT.

The V call is TRBV20-1, the J call TRBJ2-7; D might be TRBD1 (5 bases). Trimming stripped 3 bases from V and 6 bases from J, with 18 bases between. The CDR3 contains 14 residues. The germline gives CDR1 DFQATT, CDR2 SNEGSKA (reference sequence). The CDR3 bases are TGCAGTGCTAGGCAGATGGGGCACTGGGGCGAGCAGTACTTC. It encodes CSARQMGHWGEQYF.

The chain links TRBV4-1 to TRBJ1-5; D not certain. The V gene's germline CDR1 is MGHRA and CDR2 YSYEKL. V shed 0 bases and J shed 7 bases, with 13 bases lying between them. The CDR3 is 15 amino acids. CDR3 nucleotides: TGCGCCAGCAGCCAAGAGGTGGTAGCGAGGCAGCCCCAGCATTTT. Amino acids: CASSQEVVARQPQHF.

The chain employs TRBV30 and TRBJ2-5; TRBD2 is a possible D gene (5 bases). Gene TRBJ2-7 matches the end of the DNA better, so the J call may be wrong. The CDR3 covers 16 residues. Germline V CDR1 and CDR2: GTSNPN, SVGIG (reference sequence). CDR3 residues: CASSGPTRASSYEQYF. In nucleotides, the CDR3 is TGTGCCAGCAGTGGACCAACTAGGGCGAGCTCCTACGAGCAGTACTTC.

The chain combines TRBV6-5 with TRBJ2-2, with D hard to call. Per germline, CDR1 MNHEY and CDR2 SVGAGI. The CDR3 has 17 amino acids. V lost 2 bases and J lost 0, with 13 bases in between. CDR3 amino acids: CASSYLRLDANTGELFF. The CDR3, as DNA: TGTGCCAGCAGTTACCTCCGGCTGGACGCGAACACCGGGGAGCTGTTTTTT.

The V and J genes are TRBV19 and TRBJ1-1; D not certain. This CDR3 spans 14 amino acids. Trimming shortened V by 8 bases and J by 0 bases, and 13 bases separated the two germline ends. Germline V gene sequence: CDR1 LNHDA, CDR2 SQIVND (reference sequence). The CDR3 DNA reads as TGTGCCAGTTGTAGTTTCGAGGTGAACACTGAAGCTTTCTTT. Translating it yields CASCSFEVNTEAFF.

The chain links TRBV7-3 to TRBJ1-2, with 7 bases aligning to TRBD1. V lost 5 bases, J lost 8 bases, and 8 bases stayed unmatched. The CDR3 covers 13 residues. Germline CDR1 reads SGHTA; CDR2 reads FQGTGA. CDR3 amino acids: CASSIQGLGGYTF. The CDR3 DNA is TGTGCCAGCAGCATACAGGGGCTGGGGGGCTACACCTTC.

This clonotype was found a few times. V usage is TRBV4-2 and J usage is TRBJ2-5; possibly TRBD2 for D (5 bases). The ends were cut back, 4 bases at V and 3 bases at J, with 15 bases in the middle. The CDR3 consists of 15 residues. Germline V lookup: CDR1 LGHNA, CDR2 YNFKEQ. The CDR3 region is CASSRARAVEETQYF. DNA for the CDR3: TGTGCCAGCAGCCGAGCACGAGCGGTCGAAGAGACCCAGTACTTC.

The J gene is TRBJ2-1, the V gene TRBV10-1, with 7 bases aligning to TRBD1. The CDR3 consists of 15 residues. Trimming took 6 bases from V and 6 from J; bases not matched to a gene: 11. CDR1 WNHNN and CDR2 SYGVQD come from the germline V gene (reference sequence). CDR3 sequence (DNA): TGCGCCAGCAGAACTCCGGGACAGAGCTGCAATGAGCAGTTCTTC. Encoded protein: CASRTPGQSCNEQFF.

This clonotype was seen a handful of times. The V and J genes are TRBV6-6 and TRBJ1-5; weak D call: TRBD1 (6 bases). Looked up from germline, CDR1 is MNHNY and CDR2 is SVGAGI (reference sequence). CDR3 length: 18 amino acids. V was pared by 6 bases and J by 0 bases, with 21 bases between. The CDR3 DNA sequence: TGTGCCAGCAGGCCCGACTGGGGGCGAGGATATAGCAATCAGCCCCAGCATTTT. Translated, it gives CASRPDWGRGYSNQPQHF.

The V call is TRBV20-1, the J call TRBJ2-5; D possibly corresponds to TRBD1 (6 bases). CDR3 length equals 18 residues. The germline gives CDR1 DFQATT, CDR2 SNEGSKA (reference sequence). Trimming pared 6 bases from V and 1 base from J, leaving 27 bases between. In nucleotides, the CDR3 is TGCAGTGCGAAGGGTGGTCAGCAGGGGTTATTAATCCAAGAGACCCAGTACTTC. Translated, it gives CSAKGGQQGLLIQETQYF.

Many counts were recorded for this clonotype. V is TRBV28 and J is TRBJ1-1, with D hard to call. The CDR3 sequence is 14 residues long. Germline CDR1 is MDHEN and CDR2 is SYDVKM. The V gene lost 3 bases and the J gene lost 4 bases, with 12 bases spanning the gap. CDR3 DNA: TGTGCCAGCAGTTTGCTGGATCGCGGCACTGAAGCTTTCTTT. Protein sequence: CASSLLDRGTEAFF.

The rearrangement uses TRBV9 and TRBJ1-1; D is undetermined. The V end lost 4 bases, the J end lost 4 bases, and 14 bases lay between the germline ends. CDR3 length: 14 amino acids. Per the germline V gene, CDR1 is SGDLS and CDR2 is YYNGEE. The CDR3 sequence is CASSFTEGGTEAFF. The CDR3, as DNA: TGTGCCAGCAGCTTTACAGAGGGTGGCACTGAAGCTTTCTTT.

The chain carries TRBV20-1 and TRBJ2-7, with TRBD2 identical over 8 bases. Trimming removed 5 bases from V and 0 bases from J; junction bases left unmatched: 6. CDR3 length equals 14 residues. Germline-derived CDR1 and CDR2 are DFQATT and SNEGSKA (reference sequence). CDR3 in amino acids: CSARSGTSSYEQYF. Here the CDR3 DNA reads TGCAGTGCTCGTTCCGGGACTAGCTCCTACGAGCAGTACTTC.

The genes are TRBV5-4 and TRBJ2-1; 8 bases line up with TRBD2. Germline V gene lookup returns CDR1 SGHNT and CDR2 YYREEE (reference sequence). The CDR3 loop spans 15 amino acids. J lost 3 bases, V lost 4 bases, and 6 bases had no gene match. In DNA, the CDR3 is TGTGCCAGCAGCCAGAAGCGGGAGAACTACAATGAGCAGTTCTTC. Amino acid sequence: CASSQKRENYNEQFF.

Notes on this clonotype: At one of its ends the junction is not consistent with the germline gene, which may arise from a read error. CDR3 loop: CASSELEDTQDF. CDR3 coding DNA: TGCGCCAGCAGTGAGCTCGAAGATACGCAGGATTTT. The gene calls are TRBV10-1 and TRBJ2-3; D is ambiguous. The CDR3 contains 12 residues. CDR1 and CDR2 (germline): WNHNN, SYGVQD (reference sequence).

The V and J genes are TRBV12-3 or TRBV12-4 and TRBJ2-7; TRBD2 matches at 9 bases. CDR3 size: 14 residues. J was trimmed by 6 bases and V by 3 bases; bases with no gene match: 6. The CDR3 loop reads CASSLVAGVIEQYF. The CDR3 nucleotides are TGTGCCAGCAGTTTGGTAGCGGGAGTTATCGAGCAGTACTTC.

V is TRBV7-9 and J is TRBJ2-7, with D tentatively TRBD1 or TRBD2 (5 bases each). V was cut by 1 base and J by 9 bases, with 16 bases left in between. The CDR3 runs to 14 residues. Per germline, CDR1 SEHNR and CDR2 FQNEAQ (reference sequence). CDR3 nucleotides: TGTGCCAGCAGCTTAGTTTCAGGGAGAGACGTGCAGTACTTC. Protein product: CASSLVSGRDVQYF.